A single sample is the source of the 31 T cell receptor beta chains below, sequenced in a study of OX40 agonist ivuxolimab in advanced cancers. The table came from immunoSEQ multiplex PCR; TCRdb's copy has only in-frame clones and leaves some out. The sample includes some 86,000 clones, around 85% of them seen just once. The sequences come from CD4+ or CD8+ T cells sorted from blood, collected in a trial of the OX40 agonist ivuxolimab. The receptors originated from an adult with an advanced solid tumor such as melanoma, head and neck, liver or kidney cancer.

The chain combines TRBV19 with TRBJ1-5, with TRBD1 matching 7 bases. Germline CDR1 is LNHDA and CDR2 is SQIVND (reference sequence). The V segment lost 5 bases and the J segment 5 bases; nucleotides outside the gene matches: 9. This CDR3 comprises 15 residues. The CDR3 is CASSPVRGAHQPQHF. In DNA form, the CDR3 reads TGTGCCAGTAGTCCCGTCAGGGGGGCGCATCAGCCCCAGCATTTT.

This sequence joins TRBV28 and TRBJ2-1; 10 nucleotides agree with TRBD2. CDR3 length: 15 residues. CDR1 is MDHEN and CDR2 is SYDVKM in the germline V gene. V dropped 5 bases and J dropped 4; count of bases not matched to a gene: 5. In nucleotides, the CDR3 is TGTGCCAGCAGTCGTGTAGCGGGAGGTTACAATGAGCAGTTCTTC. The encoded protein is CASSRVAGGYNEQFF.

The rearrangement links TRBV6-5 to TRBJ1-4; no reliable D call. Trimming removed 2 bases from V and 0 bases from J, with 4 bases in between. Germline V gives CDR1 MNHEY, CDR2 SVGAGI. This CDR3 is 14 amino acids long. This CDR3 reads CASSYGATNEKLFF. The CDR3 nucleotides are TGTGCCAGCAGTTACGGAGCAACTAATGAAAAACTGTTTTTT.

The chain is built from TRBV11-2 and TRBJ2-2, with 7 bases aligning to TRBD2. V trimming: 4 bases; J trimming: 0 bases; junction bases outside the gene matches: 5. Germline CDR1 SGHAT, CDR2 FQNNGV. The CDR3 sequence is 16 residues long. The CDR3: CASSSPRGANTGELFF. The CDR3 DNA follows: TGTGCCAGCAGCTCCCCCCGGGGGGCGAACACCGGGGAGCTGTTTTTT.

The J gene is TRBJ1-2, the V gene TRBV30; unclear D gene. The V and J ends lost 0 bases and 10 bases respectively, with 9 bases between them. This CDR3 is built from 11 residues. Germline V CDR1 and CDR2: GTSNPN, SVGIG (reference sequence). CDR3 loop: CAWSVGTAYTF. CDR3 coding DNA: TGTGCCTGGAGTGTGGGTACAGCCTACACCTTC.

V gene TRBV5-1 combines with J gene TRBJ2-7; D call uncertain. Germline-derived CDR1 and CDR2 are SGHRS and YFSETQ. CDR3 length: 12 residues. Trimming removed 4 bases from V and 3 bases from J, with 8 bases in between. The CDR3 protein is CASSELGYEQYF. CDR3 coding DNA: TGCGCCAGCAGCGAACTTGGCTACGAGCAGTACTTC.

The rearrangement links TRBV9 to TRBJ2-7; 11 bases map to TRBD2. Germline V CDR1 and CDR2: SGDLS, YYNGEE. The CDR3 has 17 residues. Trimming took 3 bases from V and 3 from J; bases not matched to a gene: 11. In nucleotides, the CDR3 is TGTGCCAGCAGCGGGGCTCCGGGACTAGCGGAATTCTACGAGCAGTACTTC. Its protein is CASSGAPGLAEFYEQYF.

The CDR3 nucleotides read TGCAGCGTTGAAGCCCCAGGTGGCTACACCTTC. It encodes CSVEAPGGYTF. The chain links TRBV29-1 to TRBJ1-2, with D hard to call. The germline CDR1 and CDR2 sequences are SQVTM and ANQGSEA. V dropped 1 base and J dropped 7 bases, with 7 bases sitting between them. CDR3 length equals 11 residues. Looking up the rest from reference TRBV29-1 and TRBJ1-2 gives the full variable domain: SAVISQKPSRDICQRGTSLTIQCQVDSQVTMMFWYRQQPGQSLTLIATANQGSEATYESGFVIDKFPISRPNLTFSTLTVSNMSPEDSSIYLCSVEAPGGYTFGSGTRLTVV.

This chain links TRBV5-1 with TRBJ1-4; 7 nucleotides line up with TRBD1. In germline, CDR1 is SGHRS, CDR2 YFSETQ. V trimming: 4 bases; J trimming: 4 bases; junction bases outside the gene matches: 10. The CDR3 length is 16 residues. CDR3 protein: CASSRQGGARNEKLFF. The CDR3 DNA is TGCGCCAGCAGCCGACAGGGAGGGGCACGTAATGAAAAACTGTTTTTT. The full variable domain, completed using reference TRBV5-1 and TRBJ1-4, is KAGVTQTPRYLIKTRGQQVTLSCSPISGHRSVSWYQQTPGQGLQFLFEYFSETQRNKGNFPGRFSGRQFSNSRSEMNVSTLELGDSALYLCASSRQGGARNEKLFFGSGTQLSVL.

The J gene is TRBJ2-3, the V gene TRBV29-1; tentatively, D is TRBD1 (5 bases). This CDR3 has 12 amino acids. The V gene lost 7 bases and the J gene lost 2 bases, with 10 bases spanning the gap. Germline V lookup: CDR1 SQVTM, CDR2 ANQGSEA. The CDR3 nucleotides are TGCAGCGGGGGCCAGGTCACAGATACGCAGTATTTT. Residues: CSGGQVTDTQYF.

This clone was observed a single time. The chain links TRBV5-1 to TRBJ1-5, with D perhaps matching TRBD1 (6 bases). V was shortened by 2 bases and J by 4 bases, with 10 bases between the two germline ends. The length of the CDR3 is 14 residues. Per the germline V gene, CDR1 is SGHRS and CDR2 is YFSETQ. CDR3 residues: CASSLVGGNQPQHF. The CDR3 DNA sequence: TGCGCCAGCAGCTTAGTAGGGGGGAATCAGCCCCAGCATTTT.

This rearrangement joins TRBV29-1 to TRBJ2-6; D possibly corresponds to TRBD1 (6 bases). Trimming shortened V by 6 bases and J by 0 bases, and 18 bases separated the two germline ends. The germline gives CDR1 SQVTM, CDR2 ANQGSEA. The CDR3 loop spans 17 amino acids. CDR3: CSVKLVGGYSGANVLTF. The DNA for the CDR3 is TGCAGCGTCAAGTTAGTAGGGGGTTACTCTGGGGCCAACGTCCTGACTTTC.

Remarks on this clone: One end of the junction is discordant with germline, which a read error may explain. CDR3 sequence (DNA): TGTGCCAGCAGCTTACCCCAGGGGGGAACCACCATATATTTT. Encoded protein: CASSLPQGGTTIYF. The chain uses TRBV11-2 and TRBJ1-3; 7 bases are a match to TRBD1. The length of the CDR3 is 14 residues. Looked up from germline, CDR1 is SGHAT and CDR2 is FQNNGV.

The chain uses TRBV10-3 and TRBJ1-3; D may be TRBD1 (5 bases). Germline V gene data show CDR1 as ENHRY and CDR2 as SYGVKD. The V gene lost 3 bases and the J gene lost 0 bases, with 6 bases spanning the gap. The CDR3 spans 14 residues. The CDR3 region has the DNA TGTGCCATCAGTGATGGGACCTCTGGAAACACCATATATTTT. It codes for CAISDGTSGNTIYF.

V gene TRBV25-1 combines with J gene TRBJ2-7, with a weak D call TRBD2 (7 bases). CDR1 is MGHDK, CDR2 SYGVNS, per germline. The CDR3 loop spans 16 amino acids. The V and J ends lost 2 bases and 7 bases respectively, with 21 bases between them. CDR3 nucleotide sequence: TGTGCCAGCAGTGAAGACCGGGGGGCACGCCTCTGGGAGCAGTACTTC. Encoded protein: CASSEDRGARLWEQYF.

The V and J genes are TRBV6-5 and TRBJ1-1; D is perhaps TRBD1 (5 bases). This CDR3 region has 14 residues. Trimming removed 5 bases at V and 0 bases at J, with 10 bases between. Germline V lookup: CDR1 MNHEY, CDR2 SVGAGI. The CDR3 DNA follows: TGTGCCAGCAGTATTCGACAGCTGAACACTGAAGCTTTCTTT. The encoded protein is CASSIRQLNTEAFF.

CDR3 nucleotide sequence: TGTGCCAGCAGCCTTCGACAGGAAACTAACTATGGCTACACCTTC. Its protein product is CASSLRQETNYGYTF. The rearrangement joins TRBV11-2 to TRBJ1-2; a weak D match, TRBD1 (6 bases). The CDR3 spans 15 residues. V dropped 5 bases and J dropped 0 bases, with 13 bases sitting between them. Germline CDR1 is SGHAT and CDR2 is FQNNGV.

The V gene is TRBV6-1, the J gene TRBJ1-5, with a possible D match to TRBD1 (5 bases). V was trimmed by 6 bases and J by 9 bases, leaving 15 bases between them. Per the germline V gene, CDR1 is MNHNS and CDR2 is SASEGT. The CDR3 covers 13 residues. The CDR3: CASSDRARGPQHF. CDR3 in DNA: TGTGCCAGCAGCGACCGGGCGAGGGGGCCCCAGCATTTT.

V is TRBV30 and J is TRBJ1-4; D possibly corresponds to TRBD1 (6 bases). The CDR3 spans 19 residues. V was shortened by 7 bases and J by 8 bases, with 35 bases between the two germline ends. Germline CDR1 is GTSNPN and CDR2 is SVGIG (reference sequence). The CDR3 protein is CAFRPLFDSLGQRGEKLFF. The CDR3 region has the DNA TGTGCCTTTCGGCCCCTCTTCGACTCCCTCGGACAGCGAGGGGAAAAACTGTTTTTT.

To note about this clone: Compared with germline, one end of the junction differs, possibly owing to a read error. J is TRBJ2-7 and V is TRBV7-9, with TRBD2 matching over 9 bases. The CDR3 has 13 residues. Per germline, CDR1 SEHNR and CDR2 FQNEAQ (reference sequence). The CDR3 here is CASSSEGGRVRNF. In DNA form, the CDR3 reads TGTGCCAGCAGCTCCGAAGGCGGGAGGGTCCGGAACTTC.

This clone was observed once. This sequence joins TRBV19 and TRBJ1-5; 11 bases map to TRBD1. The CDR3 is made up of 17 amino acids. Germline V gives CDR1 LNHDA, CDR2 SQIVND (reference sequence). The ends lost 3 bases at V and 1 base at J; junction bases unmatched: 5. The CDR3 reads CASSILGTGGSNQPQHF. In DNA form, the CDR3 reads TGTGCCAGTAGTATTCTCGGGACAGGGGGAAGCAATCAGCCCCAGCATTTT. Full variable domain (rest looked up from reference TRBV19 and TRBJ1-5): DGGITQSPKYLFRKEGQNVTLSCEQNLNHDAMYWYRQDPGQGLRLIYYSQIVNDFQKGDIAEGYSVSREKKESFPLTVTSAQKNPTAFYLCASSILGTGGSNQPQHFGDGTRLSIL.

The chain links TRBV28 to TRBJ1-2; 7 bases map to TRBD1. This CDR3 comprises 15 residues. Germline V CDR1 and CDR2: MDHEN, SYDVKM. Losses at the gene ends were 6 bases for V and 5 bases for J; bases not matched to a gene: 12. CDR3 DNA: TGTGCCAGCAGGGGGGGAGGACAGGCTACTTATGGCTACACCTTC. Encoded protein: CASRGGGQATYGYTF.

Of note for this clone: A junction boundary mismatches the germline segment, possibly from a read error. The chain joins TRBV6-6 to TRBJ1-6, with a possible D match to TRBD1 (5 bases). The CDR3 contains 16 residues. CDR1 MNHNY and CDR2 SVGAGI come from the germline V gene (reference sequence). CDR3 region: CASSAAGQRYNSPFHF. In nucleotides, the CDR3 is TGTGCCAGCAGCGCTGCGGGGCAGAGGTATAATTCACCCTTCCACTTT.

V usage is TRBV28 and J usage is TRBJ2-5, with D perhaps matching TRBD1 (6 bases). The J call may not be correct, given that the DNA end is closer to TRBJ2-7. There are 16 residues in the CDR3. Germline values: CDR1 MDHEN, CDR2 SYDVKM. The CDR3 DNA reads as TGTGCCAGCAGTTCTCGTCTGACAGGATACTCCTACGAGCAGTACTTC. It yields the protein CASSSRLTGYSYEQYF.

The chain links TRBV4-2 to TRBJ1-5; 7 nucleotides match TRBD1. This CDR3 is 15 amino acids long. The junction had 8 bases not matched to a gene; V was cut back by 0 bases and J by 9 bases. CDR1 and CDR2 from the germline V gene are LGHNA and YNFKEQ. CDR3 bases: TGTGCCAGCAGCCAAGAAATCGCAGGGGGTCTGCCCCAGCATTTT. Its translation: CASSQEIAGGLPQHF.

CDR3 region: CASSLGSRGGHEQYF. The CDR3 coding sequence is TGCGCCAGCAGCCTCGGCAGTCGTGGGGGCCACGAGCAGTACTTC. This chain uses TRBV4-3 with TRBJ2-7, with TRBD1 as a possible D gene (6 bases). The V gene's germline CDR1 is LGHNA and CDR2 YSLEER. The CDR3 length is 15 residues. The V end was cut by 4 bases, the J end by 5 bases, with 18 bases between.

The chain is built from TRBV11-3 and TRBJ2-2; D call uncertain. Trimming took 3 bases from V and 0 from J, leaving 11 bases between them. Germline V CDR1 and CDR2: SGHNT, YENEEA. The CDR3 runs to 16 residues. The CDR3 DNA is TGTGCCAGCAGCTTGTCTTCGGACCCGAACACCGGGGAGCTGTTTTTT. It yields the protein CASSLSSDPNTGELFF. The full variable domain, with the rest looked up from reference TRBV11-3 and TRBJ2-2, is EAGVVQSPRYKIIEKKQPVAFWCNPISGHNTLYWYLQNLGQGPELLIRYENEEAVDDSQLPKDRFSAERLKGVDSTLKIQPAELGDSAVYLCASSLSSDPNTGELFFGEGSRLTVL.

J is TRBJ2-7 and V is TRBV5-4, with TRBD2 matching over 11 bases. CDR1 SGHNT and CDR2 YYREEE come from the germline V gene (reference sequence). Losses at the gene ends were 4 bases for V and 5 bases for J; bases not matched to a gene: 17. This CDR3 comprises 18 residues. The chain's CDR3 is CASSPPSGGSSGFHEQYF. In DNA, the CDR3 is TGTGCCAGCAGCCCCCCTAGCGGGGGGTCCTCGGGGTTCCACGAGCAGTACTTC. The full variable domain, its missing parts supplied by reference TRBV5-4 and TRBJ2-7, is ETGVTQSPTHLIKTRGQQVTLRCSSQSGHNTVSWYQQALGQGPQFIFQYYREEENGRGNFPPRFSGLQFPNYSSELNVNALELDDSALYLCASSPPSGGSSGFHEQYFGPGTRLTVT.

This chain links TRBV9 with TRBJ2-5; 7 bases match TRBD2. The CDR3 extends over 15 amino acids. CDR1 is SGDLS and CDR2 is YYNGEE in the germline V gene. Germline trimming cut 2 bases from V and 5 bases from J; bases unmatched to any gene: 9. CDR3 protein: CASSVQGDGRETQYF. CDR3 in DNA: TGTGCCAGCAGCGTTCAGGGTGACGGGAGGGAGACCCAGTACTTC.

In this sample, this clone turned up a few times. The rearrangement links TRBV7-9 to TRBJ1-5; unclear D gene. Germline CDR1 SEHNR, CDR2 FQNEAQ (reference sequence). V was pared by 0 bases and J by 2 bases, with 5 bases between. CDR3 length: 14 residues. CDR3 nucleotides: TGTGCCAGCAGCTTAGCAGAAGGCAATCAGCCCCAGCATTTT. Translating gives CASSLAEGNQPQHF.

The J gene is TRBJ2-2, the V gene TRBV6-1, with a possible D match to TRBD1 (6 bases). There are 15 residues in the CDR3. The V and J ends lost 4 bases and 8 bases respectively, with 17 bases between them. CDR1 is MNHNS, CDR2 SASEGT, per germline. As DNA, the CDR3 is TGTGCCAGCAGTGCGCAGGGGTCCCACCTGGGGGAGCTGTTTTTT. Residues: CASSAQGSHLGELFF.